This entry describes one T cell receptor beta chain. What antigen it recognizes has not been identified. Within one base of it there is no much larger clone, and no base qualities were kept. There are 13 amino acids in the CDR3, from cysteine to phenylalanine inclusive. The only DNA kept is the CDR3, 39 bases in frame from the first base. As encoded in the germline V gene, CDR1 is ENHRY while CDR2 is SYGVKD. V and J are truncated by 6 bases and 8 bases respectively, leaving an intervening sequence of 14 bases. This sample is drawn from a study of cytomegalovirus exposure and HLA in healthy donors (dated by TCRdb to about 2017). At the level of the whole study: An earlier analysis of 587 of the donors reported approximately 300 Gb of sequence data and roughly 100 million unique TCR beta sequences from 150 million to 200 million T cells. Donor age, sex, ethnicity and CMV serostatus were compiled together with the repertoire data. In addition to the first cohort of 666 subjects, a separate validation cohort of some 120 different subjects was used. Using immunosequencing, the study profiled T cell repertoires from around 670 subjects and related those repertoires to cytomegalovirus serostatus. A later genetic analysis used genome-wide SNP genotypes for about 65% of the roughly 670 donors, treating that subset as a discovery cohort. All discovery cohort repertoires had been generated on a single sequencing platform. HLA typing included class I and class II loci at four-digit resolution. Of the 398 genotyped donors, roughly 76% were placed in the genetic ancestry cluster associated with self-reported Caucasian donors. To study patterns of TCR occurrence, a later analysis re-analyzed previously published TCR beta repertoires from 666 donors and added high-resolution HLA genotyping. Typing coverage differed by locus: A, B, C, DRB1 and DQB1 were typed in roughly 629-630 donors, DQA1 in 522, DPA1 in around 600, and DPB1 in roughly 450. An earlier analysis of 500 to 750 of the donors applied high-throughput TCR beta sequencing to assess whether each TCR beta V gene segment acted as functional or pseudogenic. An early release covering 550 to 700 HLA-typed donors comprised approximately 300 gigabases of sequencing data and roughly 85 million unique TCR sequences. High-throughput TCR immunosequencing, statistical association of individual TCRs with disease status, and machine learning were combined to predict cytomegalovirus infection status. Among about 400 genotyped donors of the cohort, an average of about 220,000 unique TCR beta nucleotide sequences was sequenced per donor, of which 15% to 20% were non-productive. The aim of the study was to test whether cataloging public T cell receptors could identify signatures of past pathogen exposure. Roughly 5 DR-DQ haplotypes were handled as single units for association and clustering because linkage in the cohort was strong. Rather than using new phenotypic data, the later analysis identified candidate immune exposures from TCR beta sequences and from how often those sequences occurred across donors. Beyond this particular receptor, the publication reports: In a later genetic analysis, fewer N-insertions in productive TCRs were reported among donors in an Asian-associated ancestry cluster than the approximately 630-donor mean. Only TCR beta chains were sequenced in this cohort, and the absence of alpha or paired-chain data limited detectable features. Several of the top co-occurrence clusters appeared to be linked to parvovirus B19, influenza, CMV and Epstein-Barr virus, according to a later analysis. A few of the identified cytomegalovirus-associated TCR beta chains were confirmed in vitro to be specific for cytomegalovirus antigens. In a later analysis, most CMV-associated TCR beta chains were found to appear HLA-restricted, with HLA associations seemingly driven largely by CMV exposure. In a later analysis, HLA-associated TCR beta chains were found to be more clonally expanded and to have lower generation probabilities than equally common non-associated chains. The earlier analysis of about 600 of the donors excluded some 15 rarely observed V segments, including chromosome 9 orphons, because counts were too low. In a later analysis, 16,951 TCR beta sequences were associated with specific HLA alleles at a false discovery rate of 0.05. Because HLA typing was missing for some donors at each locus, association tests included only the typed subset. Linkage disequilibrium might explain the correlated functional status among segregating V segments, but an unknown experimental factor could not be ruled out. Most TCR sequences were observed very rarely across donors, whereas some public TCRs were present in many individuals. Roughly uniform sequencing depth across donors was assumed in presence/absence analyses, although this assumption may not hold. A group of highly shared sequence variants was considered likely to be a technical artifact of the sequencing pipeline. V-gene and J-gene trimming of TCR beta chains was associated with a missense DCLRE1C variant in a later genetic analysis, and the association was replicated in an independent cohort. The study gave a list of about 150 TCR beta chains associated with cytomegalovirus. According to a later analysis, TCR association rates differed among HLA loci, with DRB1 alleles showing the most associated TCRs and HLA-C alleles showing the fewest. The classifier was reported to diagnose cytomegalovirus status with high specificity and sensitivity in both the original cohort and the validation cohort. The authors suggested that the approach could potentially be extended to other disease states and immunological phenotypes. Broadly in line with IMGT annotations, most TCR beta V segments showed up in productive rearrangements about 90% or about 30% of the time in an earlier analysis of about 500 of the donors. Assigning TCR associations to individual alleles was difficult when HLA alleles, especially DR and DQ, strongly co-occurred. Immune exposure information for the cohort was limited to CMV serostatus. A further reported finding was that TCR beta sequences accurately predicted the HLA-A and HLA-B alleles for most subjects in the first cohort. Some IMGT-functional V segments, including TRBV6-2 and TRBV6-3, could not be distinguished by the 87-base-pair reads and were therefore excluded.

Libraries were constructed by the immunoSEQ multiplex PCR assay. For the multiplex PCR, a mixture combining 60 forward primers for TCR Vbeta segments and 13 reverse primers for TCR Jbeta segments was used. The CDR3 region of rearranged TCR beta genes was amplified from genomic DNA with a multiplex PCR assay. On the Illumina HiSeq System, the amplified TCR beta libraries were sequenced as 87-base-pair reads. The study's processing was this. A later analysis counted tens of millions of unique TCR beta chains across the 550 to 800 repertoires, and roughly 10 million of these chains were shared by at least two donors. Raw reads were error-corrected and collapsed into unique sequences by a nearest-neighbor algorithm in which closely related sequences were merged to remove PCR and sequencing errors. CDR3 sequences were aligned to IMGT reference sequences to assign V, D and J gene segments. Each retained sequence needed at least a six-nucleotide match to both a V gene segment and a J gene segment. A rearrangement was called productive if the CDR3 had no stop codons and remained in frame with V and J, and every other rearrangement was called non-productive. Following IMGT convention, CDR3 was defined as the stretch from the second conserved V-encoded cysteine up to the conserved J-encoded phenylalanine. In an earlier analysis of roughly 610 of the donors, sequences lacking an unambiguous match to a single V gene segment were excluded. In an earlier analysis of 500 to 750 of the donors, V segments were called functional above 56.7% productive rearrangements and were called segregating when the between-donor standard deviation exceeded 5%. A statistical classification framework was built for diagnosing cytomegalovirus status from the catalog of TCR beta chain sequences. In a later analysis, V and J genes were assigned by comparing TCR nucleotide sequences against IMGT/GENE-DB human TR gene sequences. A later analysis assigned CDR3 sequences and most-parsimonious VDJ recombination scenarios with the TCRdist pipeline. In a later analysis, every TCR beta chain was defined by the combination of its CDR3 amino acid sequence and its V-gene family, and reads without a unique V-gene family were dropped. As a way to deal with suspected cross-contamination and a sequencing artifact, a later analysis dropped hundreds of nucleotide sequences that were highly shared and had low generation probability. In a later analysis, a clonal expansion index for each public chain was calculated from normalized within-repertoire ranks of inferred template counts. In a later analysis, generation probabilities were computed using a VDJ recombination model fitted to out-of-frame rearrangements, and the results were checked against IGoR. In a later analysis, TCR-TCR, TCR-HLA and TCR-CMV co-occurrence was scored with hypergeometric tests, and a repertoire-size bias correction was applied to TCR pairs. False discovery rates were estimated in a later analysis by permuting HLA or CMV assignments 20 times. In a later analysis, co-occurring TCRs were grouped using DBSCAN, and TCRdist sequence similarity was added for clustering within HLA-allele-positive subsets. For co-occurrence clustering, repertoires with fewer than 30,000 or more than 120,000 public chains were excluded, along with five repertoires with anomalous nucleotide sharing. This is the immuneACCESS table as TCRdb keeps it, with only in-frame sequences that have V and J called. A part of the clones is gone; compared with another copy, unresolved V genes explain less than half, and the rest is unexplained. The V and J calls and clone size are taken from that table; D and trimming were inferred from the DNA. This sample has around 150,000 clones in its table, and roughly 81% of those were observed once. Clones ranked in the top ten supply about 2.1% of the sample.

In total, more than 500 healthy bone marrow donors made up the cohort. Cohort members were all nominally healthy when sampled, although unrecorded immune exposures were likely present. The donor tested CMV seropositive, placing the donor among the 250 to 350 seropositive members of the cohort. A peripheral blood sample was collected from each donor, and TCR beta sequencing was performed on peripheral blood mononuclear cells. Genomic DNA extraction from the blood cell samples was performed with the Qiagen DNeasy Blood Extraction Kit. Recombination connected TRBV10-3 to TRBJ2-4; 6 matching bases give a weak D call of TRBD1. The receptor was derived from a man aged 18 to 30 in good health and CMV-seropositive. The specimen sequenced was PBMCs. The nucleotide sequence is TGTGCCATCAGGAACGGGACACGTGACATTCAGTACTTC. It translates as CAIRNGTRDIQYF.